This TCR beta chain is drawn from a study of blood T cell repertoires in COVID-19. Study information: Some COVID-19 samples were acute and others convalescent; all came from the United States, Italy and Spain. Sample material is recorded as cDNA or gDNA derived from T cells, B-cell-depleted T cells, or PBMCs.

Per the authors' pipeline: Amplification from reference gene primers served as the basis for estimated nucleated cell counts. Only in-frame clones appear in the TCRdb table, and some are missing; sequencing was by immunoSEQ multiplex PCR. V and J calls and clone size are as listed in that table; D and trimming were resolved from the DNA. The table includes fewer than 150,000 clones, about 79% detected once. The sequencing input was peripheral blood. The sequence came from a man aged 70-80 years with acute or convalescent COVID-19.

Here the CDR3 DNA reads TGTGCCAGCTCACCAAGGGGCATCTCCTACAATGAGCAGTTCTTC. Translating it yields CASSPRGISYNEQFF. J is TRBJ2-1 and V is TRBV18; maybe TRBD1 (5 bases). Germline CDR1 and CDR2: KGHSH and LQKENI. This CDR3 has 15 residues. The V gene lost 2 bases and the J gene lost 0 bases, with 8 bases spanning the gap. Full variable domain (remainder filled in from reference TRBV18 and TRBJ2-1): NAGVMQNPRHLVRRRGQEARLRCSPMKGHSHVYWYRQLPEEGLKFMVYLQKENIIDESGMPKERFSAEFPKEGPSILRIQQVVRGDSAAYFCASSPRGISYNEQFFGPGTRLTVL.